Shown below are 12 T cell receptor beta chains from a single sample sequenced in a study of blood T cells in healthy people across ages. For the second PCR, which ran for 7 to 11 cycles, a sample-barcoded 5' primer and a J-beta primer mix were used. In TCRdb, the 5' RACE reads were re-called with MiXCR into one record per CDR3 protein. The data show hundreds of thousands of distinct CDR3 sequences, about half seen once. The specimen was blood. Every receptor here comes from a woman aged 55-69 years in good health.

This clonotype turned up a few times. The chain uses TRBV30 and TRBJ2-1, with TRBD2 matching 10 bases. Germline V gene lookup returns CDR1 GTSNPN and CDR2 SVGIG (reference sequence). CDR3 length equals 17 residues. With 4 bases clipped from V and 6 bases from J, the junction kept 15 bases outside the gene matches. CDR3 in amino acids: CAWNRGLASALGNEQFF. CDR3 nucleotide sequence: TGTGCCTGGAACAGGGGACTAGCGAGCGCCCTGGGCAATGAGCAGTTCTTC.

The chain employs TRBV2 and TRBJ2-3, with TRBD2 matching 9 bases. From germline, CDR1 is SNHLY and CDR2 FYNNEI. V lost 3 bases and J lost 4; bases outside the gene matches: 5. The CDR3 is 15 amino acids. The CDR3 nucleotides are TGTGCCAGCAGTGAGGGCGGGGGGGCCTCAGATACGCAGTATTTT. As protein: CASSEGGGASDTQYF.

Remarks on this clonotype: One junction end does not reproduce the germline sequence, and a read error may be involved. CDR3 in amino acids: CSIDRFSGLADDEQFF. CDR3 nucleotides: TGCAGCATTGATAGGTTTTCGGGACTAGCGGATGATGAGCAGTTCTTC. This chain joins TRBV29-1 and TRBJ2-1, with 11 bases identical to TRBD2. The CDR3 extends over 16 amino acids. The germline V gene encodes CDR1 SQVTM and CDR2 ANQGSEA.

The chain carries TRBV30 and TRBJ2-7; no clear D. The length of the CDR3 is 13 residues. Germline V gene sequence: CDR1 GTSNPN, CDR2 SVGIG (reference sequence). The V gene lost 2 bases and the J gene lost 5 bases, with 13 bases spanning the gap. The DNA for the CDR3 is TGTGCCTGGAGTTCGGACCCCTATGACGAGCAGTACTTC. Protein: CAWSSDPYDEQYF.

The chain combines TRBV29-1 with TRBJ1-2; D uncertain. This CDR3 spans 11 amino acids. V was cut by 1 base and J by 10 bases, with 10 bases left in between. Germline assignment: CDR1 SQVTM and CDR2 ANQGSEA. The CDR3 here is CSVEGEAVYTF. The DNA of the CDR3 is TGCAGCGTTGAAGGGGAGGCGGTCTACACCTTC.

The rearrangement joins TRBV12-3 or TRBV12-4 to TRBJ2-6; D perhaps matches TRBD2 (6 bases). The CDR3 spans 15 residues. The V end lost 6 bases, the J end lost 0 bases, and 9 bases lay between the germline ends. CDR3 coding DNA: TGTGCCAGCAGCTTCGGGGGCTCTGGGGCCAACGTCCTGACTTTC. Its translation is CASSFGGSGANVLTF.

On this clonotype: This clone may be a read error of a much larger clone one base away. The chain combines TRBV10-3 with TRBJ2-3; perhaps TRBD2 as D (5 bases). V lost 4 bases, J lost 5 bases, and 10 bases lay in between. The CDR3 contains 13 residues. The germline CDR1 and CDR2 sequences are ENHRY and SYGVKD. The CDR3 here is CAISGVAKDTQYF. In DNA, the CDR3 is TGTGCCATCAGTGGGGTAGCGAAAGATACGCAGTATTTT.

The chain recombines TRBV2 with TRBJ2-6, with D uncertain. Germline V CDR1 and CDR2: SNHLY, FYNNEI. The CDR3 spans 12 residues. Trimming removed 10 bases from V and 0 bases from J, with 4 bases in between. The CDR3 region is CATNSGANVLTF. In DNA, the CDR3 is TGTGCCACCAACTCTGGGGCCAACGTCCTGACTTTC.

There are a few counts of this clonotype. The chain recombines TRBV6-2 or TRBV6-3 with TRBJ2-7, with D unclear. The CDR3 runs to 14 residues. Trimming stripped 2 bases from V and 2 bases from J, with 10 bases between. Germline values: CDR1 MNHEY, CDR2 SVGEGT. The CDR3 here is CASSYGGSAYEQYF. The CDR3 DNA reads TGTGCCAGCAGTTACGGTGGCAGCGCCTACGAGCAGTACTTC.

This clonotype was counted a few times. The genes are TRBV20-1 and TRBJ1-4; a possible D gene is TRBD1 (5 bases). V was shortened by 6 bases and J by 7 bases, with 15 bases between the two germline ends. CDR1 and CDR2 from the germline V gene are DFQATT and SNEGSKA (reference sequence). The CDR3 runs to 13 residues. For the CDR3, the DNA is TGCAGTGCCCTGGGGGTGATCGGTGAAAAACTGTTTTTT. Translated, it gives CSALGVIGEKLFF.

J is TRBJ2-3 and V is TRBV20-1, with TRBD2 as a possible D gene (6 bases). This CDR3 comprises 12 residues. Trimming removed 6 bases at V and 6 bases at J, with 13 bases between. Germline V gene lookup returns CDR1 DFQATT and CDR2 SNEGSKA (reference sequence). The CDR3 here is CSAEAGVDTQYF. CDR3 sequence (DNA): TGCAGTGCCGAAGCGGGCGTGGATACGCAGTATTTT.

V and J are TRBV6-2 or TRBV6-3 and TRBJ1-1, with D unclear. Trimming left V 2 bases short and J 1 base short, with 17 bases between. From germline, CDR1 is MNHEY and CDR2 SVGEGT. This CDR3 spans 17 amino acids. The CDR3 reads CASSYPTGRVGNTEAFF. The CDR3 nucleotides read TGTGCCAGCAGTTACCCCACCGGGAGGGTGGGGAACACTGAAGCTTTCTTT.